This TCR beta chain was identified during a study of CD8 T cells in ankylosing spondylitis. The study, taken as a whole, reports: Previous work reported some of these motif variants in the synovial fluid and blood of reactive arthritis. Blood of patients with ankylosing spondylitis appeared to be characterized by a TCR beta motif of roughly eight highly homologous variants. CD8+ by phenotype, disease-linked clones were relatively rare in peripheral blood. As reported, disease-linked clones showed significant enrichment in matched ankylosing spondylitis synovial fluid.

This clonotype was seen ten or more times. What it binds is unknown. One entry per CDR3 protein, called by TCRdb with MiXCR from the 5' RACE reads. This table has some 140,000 distinct CDR3 sequences, around 7.9% appearing once. Germline V lookup: CDR1 ENHRY, CDR2 SYGVKD. CDR3 length: 13 amino acids. V shed 11 bases, J shed 0 bases, and the junction held 7 bases outside the gene matches. The chain combines TRBV10-3 with TRBJ2-7; 7 bases line up with TRBD1. The receptor was derived from a female donor with ankylosing spondylitis or in good health (not recorded which). The specimen was blood, either unsorted or a sorted T cell fraction (not recorded which). The CDR3 nucleotides are TGTGCCTCCAAACAGGGGAGCTCCTACGAGCAGTACTTC. It codes for CASKQGSSYEQYF.